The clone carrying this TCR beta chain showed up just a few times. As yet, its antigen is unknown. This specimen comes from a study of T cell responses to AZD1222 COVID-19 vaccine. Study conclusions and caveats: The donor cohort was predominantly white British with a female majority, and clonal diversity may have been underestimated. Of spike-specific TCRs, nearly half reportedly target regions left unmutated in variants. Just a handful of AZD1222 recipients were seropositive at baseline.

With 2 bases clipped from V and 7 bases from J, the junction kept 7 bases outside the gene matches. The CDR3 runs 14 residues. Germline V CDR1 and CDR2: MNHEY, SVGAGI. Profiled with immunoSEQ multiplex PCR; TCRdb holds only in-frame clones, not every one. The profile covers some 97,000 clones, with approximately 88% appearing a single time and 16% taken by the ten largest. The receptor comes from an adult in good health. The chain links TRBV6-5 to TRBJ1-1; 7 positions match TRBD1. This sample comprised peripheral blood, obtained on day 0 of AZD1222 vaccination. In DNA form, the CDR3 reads TGTGCCAGCAGTTACCACGCCCGGGACAGTGAAGCTTTCTTT. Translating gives CASSYHARDSEAFF.